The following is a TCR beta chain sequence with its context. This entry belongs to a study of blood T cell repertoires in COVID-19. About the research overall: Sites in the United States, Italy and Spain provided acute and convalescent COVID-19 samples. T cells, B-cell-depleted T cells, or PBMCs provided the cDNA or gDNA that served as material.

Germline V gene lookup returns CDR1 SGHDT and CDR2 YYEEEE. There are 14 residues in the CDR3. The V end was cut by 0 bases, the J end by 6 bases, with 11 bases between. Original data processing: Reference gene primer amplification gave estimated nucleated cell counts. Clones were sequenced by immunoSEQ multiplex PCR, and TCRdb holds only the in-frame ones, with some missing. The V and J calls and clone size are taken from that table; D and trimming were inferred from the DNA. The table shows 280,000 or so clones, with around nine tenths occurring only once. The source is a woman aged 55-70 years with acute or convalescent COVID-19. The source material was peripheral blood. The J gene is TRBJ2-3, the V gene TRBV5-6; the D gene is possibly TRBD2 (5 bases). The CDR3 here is CASSLVGTRDTQYF. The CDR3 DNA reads TGTGCCAGCAGCTTGGTCGGTACTAGGGATACGCAGTATTTT.